This T cell receptor (beta chain) derives from a study of radiation and T cells in renal cell carcinoma. Documented time point: blood 4 weeks post-SBRT, at nephrectomy. Treatment here: 15 Gy SBRT to primary tumor, nephrectomy 4 weeks later. Trimming took 1 base from V and 2 from J, leaving 14 bases between them. From germline, CDR1 is SGHRS and CDR2 YFSETQ. There are 16 residues in the CDR3. Data came from immunoSEQ multiplex PCR; TCRdb stores just in-frame clones and leaves some out. Among more than 120,000 clones listed, approximately 86% were seen once. V and J are TRBV5-1 and TRBJ2-3; D might be TRBD1 or TRBD2, each matching 6 bases. The receptor comes from a woman aged 50 to 65 with renal cell carcinoma. Source: blood, taken from a patient whose treatment included radiotherapy and nephrectomy. In DNA, the CDR3 is TGCGCCAGCAGCTTGAACGGGGGCTCAACCACAGATACGCAGTATTTT. Protein product: CASSLNGGSTTDTQYF.